This TCR beta chain was recorded in a study of shared clonotypes between healthy human individuals. Assay used: immunoSEQ multiplex PCR; TCRdb lists only in-frame clones, some missing. The sample contains over 2 million clones, roughly 94% of which appear only once. V lost 3 bases, J lost 7 bases, and 18 bases stayed unmatched. CDR3 length: 19 amino acids. Per germline, CDR1 KGHSH and CDR2 LQKENI. The sample comprised naive CD4+ T cells sorted from blood. Described subset: CD45RA+ positively selected. The chain recombines TRBV18 with TRBJ1-5; 10 bases map to TRBD1. The origin of this receptor is a man aged 18 to 35 in good health. This CDR3 reads CASSPLAISGQGTGQPQHF. In DNA, the CDR3 is TGTGCCAGCTCACCGTTGGCCATCTCGGGACAGGGGACGGGACAGCCCCAGCATTTT.